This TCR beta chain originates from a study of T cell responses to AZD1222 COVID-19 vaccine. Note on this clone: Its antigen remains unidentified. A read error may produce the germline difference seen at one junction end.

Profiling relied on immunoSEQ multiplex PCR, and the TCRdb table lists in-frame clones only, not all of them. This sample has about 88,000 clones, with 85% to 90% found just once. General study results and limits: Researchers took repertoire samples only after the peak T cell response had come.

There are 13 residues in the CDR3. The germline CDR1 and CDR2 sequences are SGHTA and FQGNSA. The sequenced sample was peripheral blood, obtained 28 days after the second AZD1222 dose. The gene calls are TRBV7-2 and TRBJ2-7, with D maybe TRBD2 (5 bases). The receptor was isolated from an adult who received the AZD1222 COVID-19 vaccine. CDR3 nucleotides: TGTGCCAGCAGCTTAGTCGCTAGCTCCGAGCTTGGATTC. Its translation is CASSLVASSELGF.